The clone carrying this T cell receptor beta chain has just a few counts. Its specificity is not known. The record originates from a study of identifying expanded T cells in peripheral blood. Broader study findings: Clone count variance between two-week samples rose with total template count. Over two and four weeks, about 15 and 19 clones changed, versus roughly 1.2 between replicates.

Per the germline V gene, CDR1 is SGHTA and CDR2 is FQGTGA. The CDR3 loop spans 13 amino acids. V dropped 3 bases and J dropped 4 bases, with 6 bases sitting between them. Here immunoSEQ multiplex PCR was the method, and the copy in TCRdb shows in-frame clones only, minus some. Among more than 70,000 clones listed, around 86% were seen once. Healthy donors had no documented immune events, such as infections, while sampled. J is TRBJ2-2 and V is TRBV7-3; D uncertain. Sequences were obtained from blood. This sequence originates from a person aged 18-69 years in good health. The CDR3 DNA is TGTGCCAGCAGCTTTGGAAGCACCGGGGAGCTGTTTTTT. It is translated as CASSFGSTGELFF.